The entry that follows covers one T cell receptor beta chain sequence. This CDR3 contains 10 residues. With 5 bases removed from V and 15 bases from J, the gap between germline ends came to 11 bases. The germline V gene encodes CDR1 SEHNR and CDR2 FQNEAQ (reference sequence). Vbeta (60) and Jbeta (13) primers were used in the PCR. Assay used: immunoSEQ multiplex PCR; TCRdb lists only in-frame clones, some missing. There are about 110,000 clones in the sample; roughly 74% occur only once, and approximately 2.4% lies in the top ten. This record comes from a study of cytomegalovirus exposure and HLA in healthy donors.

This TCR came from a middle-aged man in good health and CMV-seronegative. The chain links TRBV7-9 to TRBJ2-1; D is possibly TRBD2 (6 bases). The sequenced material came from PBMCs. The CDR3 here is CASSEGTAFF. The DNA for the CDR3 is TGTGCCAGCAGCGAAGGGACTGCGTTCTTC.